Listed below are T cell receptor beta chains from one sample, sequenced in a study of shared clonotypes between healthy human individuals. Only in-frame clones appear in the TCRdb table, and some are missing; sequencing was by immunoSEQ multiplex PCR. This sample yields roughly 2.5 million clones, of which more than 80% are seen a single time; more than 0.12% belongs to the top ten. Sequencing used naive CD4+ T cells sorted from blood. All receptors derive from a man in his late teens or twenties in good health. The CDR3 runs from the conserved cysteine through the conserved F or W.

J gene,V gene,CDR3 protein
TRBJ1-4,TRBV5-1,CASSLGQGTSNEKLFF
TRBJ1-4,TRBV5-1,CASSFSEGEKLFF
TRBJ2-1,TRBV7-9,CASSLPWGTSGDYNEQFF
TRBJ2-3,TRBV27,CASSPQGQVFTTDTQYF
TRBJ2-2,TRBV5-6,CASSFGSGRAGNTGELFF
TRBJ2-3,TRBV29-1,CSVVGNRGDFTDTQYF
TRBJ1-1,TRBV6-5,CASRKGQVNTEAFF
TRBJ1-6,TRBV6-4,CASTDRGPSYNSPLHF
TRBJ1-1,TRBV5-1,CASSLADSTEAFF
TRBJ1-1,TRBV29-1,CSAGDSGQLYNTEAFF
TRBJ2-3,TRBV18,CASSPRGTVSTDTQYF